This T cell receptor (beta chain) came from a study of control samples from healthy donors and cancer patients. Produced via immunoSEQ multiplex PCR; TCRdb's table is partial and in-frame only. Of roughly 89,000 clones in the sample, 91% are singletons; the top ten hold roughly 15%. The CDR3 consists of 14 residues. J lost 1 base, V lost 5 bases, and 3 bases had no gene match. Germline values: CDR1 KGHDR, CDR2 SFDVKD. This receptor was obtained from a man in his fifties or sixties in good health. Material for sequencing was blood. This chain joins TRBV24-1 and TRBJ2-7; 8 nucleotides agree with TRBD1. CDR3 in DNA: TGTGCCACCAGTGGACAGGGGCGGTCCTACGAGCAGTACTTC. This codes for CATSGQGRSYEQYF.